This T cell receptor (beta chain) is drawn from a study of identical twins. Study outcomes and limitations: Those out-of-frame alpha sequences shared by twins showed an excess of low generation probability. Weaker excess twin sharing was observed in beta out-of-frame sequences. Cross-sectional statistical analysis was relied on for the conclusions, without the same donors being followed.

Germline CDR1 LNHDA, CDR2 SQIVND (reference sequence). Trimming removed 3 bases at V and 6 bases at J, with 18 bases between. The CDR3 extends over 16 amino acids. This clonotype was observed a few times. Its matching antigen is unknown. A universal primer site was created by template switching, with the cDNA bearing unique molecular identifiers. TCRdb passed the 5' RACE reads through MiXCR, listing each CDR3 protein once. This table holds hundreds of thousands of distinct CDR3 sequences, over 5% found once. The sequence was obtained from a man between 18 and 35 years old in good health. The sample comprised naive T cells sorted from blood. This sequence joins TRBV19 and TRBJ1-5; D might be TRBD1 (5 bases). The CDR3 is CASSIRSGLSIQPQHF. The CDR3 coding sequence is TGTGCCAGTAGTATTCGCTCAGGGCTATCCATTCAGCCCCAGCATTTT. The variable domain in full, with the rest retrieved from reference TRBV19 and TRBJ1-5, is DGGITQSPKYLFRKEGQNVTLSCEQNLNHDAMYWYRQDPGQGLRLIYYSQIVNDFQKGDIAEGYSVSREKKESFPLTVTSAQKNPTAFYLCASSIRSGLSIQPQHFGDGTRLSIL.